The text below deals with one TCR beta chain. What it binds is not known. The sample is drawn from a study of fetal regulatory T cell absence and autoimmunity. Study-level points and caveats: Compared with cord blood, pancreas showed oligoclonal TCR enrichment, some clones over 80-fold.

The survey-level immunoSEQ assay was used. Profiled with immunoSEQ multiplex PCR; TCRdb holds only in-frame clones, not every one. The profile shows around 100,000 clones, about three quarters of them singletons. After removal of 1 base from V and 2 bases from J, the junction contained 8 bases not matched to a gene. In germline, CDR1 is SGHTA, CDR2 FQGNSA. The CDR3 is 16 residues long. The sample taken for sequencing was pancreas tissue. J is TRBJ2-7 and V is TRBV7-2, with 7 bases matching TRBD2. This receptor was obtained from a male donor with IPEX syndrome. The CDR3 DNA follows: TGTGCCAGCAGCTTAGTAGGTAGCGGGTTAGCCTACGAGCAGTACTTC. Its protein is CASSLVGSGLAYEQYF.